This T cell receptor beta chain was recorded in a study of blood T cell repertoires in COVID-19. Study overall: Sample material is recorded as cDNA or gDNA derived from T cells, B-cell-depleted T cells, or PBMCs.

Cohorts were determined from participant-reported clinical history. Original analysis: It was from reference gene primer amplification that nucleated cell counts were estimated. Clones were sequenced by immunoSEQ multiplex PCR, and TCRdb holds only the in-frame ones, with some missing. V and J calls and clone size follow that table, whereas D and trimming were derived from the DNA. The data hold around 180,000 clones, with 75% to 90% observed a single time. The sequence derives from a woman aged 40-49 years with acute COVID-19. The specimen was PBMCs or T cells enriched from blood (not recorded which).

The CDR3 is CAWSVSRHNQPQHF. CDR3 nucleotide sequence: TGTGCCTGGAGTGTAAGCAGGCACAATCAGCCCCAGCATTTT. The chain employs TRBV30 and TRBJ1-5; D is undetermined. Per the germline V gene, CDR1 is GTSNPN and CDR2 is SVGIG (reference sequence). The CDR3 is 14 residues long. V gave up 0 bases and J gave up 3 bases, with 9 bases separating them.